This T cell receptor (beta chain) was captured in a study of blood T cells in healthy people across ages. Study-wide results and limits: Naive CD4+ cells and diversity were both higher in long-lived donors than in aged donors.

No fewer than 5.5 micrograms of total RNA were isolated from every sample. V was shortened by 2 bases and J by 3 bases, with 9 bases between the two germline ends. The CDR3 is 14 residues long. Germline assignment: CDR1 MGHDK and CDR2 SYGVNS. Primers used in a second PCR of roughly 6 to 12 cycles were a sample-barcoded 5' primer and a J-beta primer mix. The template-switch adaptor was a 5' adaptor with 12 random nucleotides. It tagged each cDNA molecule. TCRdb passed the 5' RACE reads through MiXCR, listing each CDR3 protein once. The table has over 500,000 distinct CDR3 sequences, more than 45% seen once; the top ten hold 13%. There are a few counts of this clonotype. Its antigen is undetermined.

The chain uses TRBV25-1 and TRBJ2-3; D is ambiguous. This TCR derives from an elderly woman in good health. Sequencing was done on a sample of blood. This CDR3 reads CASSEPTRTDTQYF. As DNA, the CDR3 is TGTGCCAGCAGTGAACCGACCCGGACAGATACGCAGTATTTT.